This T cell receptor (beta chain) is drawn from a study of technical replicates of blood from several donors. Libraries were prepared by immunoSEQ multiplex PCR; TCRdb keeps only in-frame clonotypes and omits some of them. Found here are about 56,000 clones, 85% to 95% of them singletons; the top ten hold about 4.5%. Germline V lookup: CDR1 KGHSH, CDR2 LQKENI. There are 16 residues in the CDR3. V dropped 4 bases and J dropped 0 bases, with 16 bases sitting between them. This clone was observed a single time. The sample taken for sequencing was PBMCs. The receptor was isolated from a human donor in good health. Some clones in this sample may be carry-over from other donors' samples. This rearrangement joins TRBV18 to TRBJ2-7; no clear D. In DNA form, the CDR3 reads TGTGCCAGCTCACTGTTTTTGGCGGATAGCTCCTACGAGCAGTACTTC. This sequence encodes CASSLFLADSSYEQYF.